The rows below give T cell receptor beta chains drawn from one sample of a study of shared clonotypes between healthy human individuals. TCRdb's table, derived via immunoSEQ multiplex PCR, lists solely in-frame clones and lacks some. In the table there are around 2.5 million clones, roughly 93% of which are singletons. Input material: naive CD4+ T cells from PBMCs. These receptors all come from a man between 18 and 35 years old in good health. Some clones in this sample may be carry-over from other donors' samples. Both conserved end residues are part of each CDR3. D genes are given only for firm matches. Size is stated for part of the rows, as once, few or many counts, or as a class when the clone is expanded.

clone size	V gene	D gene	J gene	CDR3 DNA	CDR3 protein
-	TRBV4-2	-	TRBJ1-1	TGTGCCAGCAGCCAAGTCCAGGGCGAAGGGGTGGGTGAAGCTTTCTTT	CASSQVQGEGVGEAFF
-	TRBV5-1	-	TRBJ2-7	TGCGCCAGCAGCTTGGGTGGCTTTTCCTACGAGCAGTACTTC	CASSLGGFSYEQYF
-	TRBV28	TRBD1	TRBJ2-3	TGTGCCAGCATCCACACAGGGGAATGGAGCACAGATACGCAGTATTTT	CASIHTGEWSTDTQYF
-	TRBV5-6	-	TRBJ1-5	TGTGCCAGCAGCTCCTCCGGTTGGGCCCGACACGGTCAGCCCCAGCATTTT	CASSSSGWARHGQPQHF
-	TRBV7-8	TRBD2	TRBJ2-5	TGTGCCAGCAGCCCAACCTGGGGGGGCCAAGAGACCCAGTACTTC	CASSPTWGGQETQYF
-	TRBV5-6	TRBD1	TRBJ2-3	TGTGCCAGCAGCTTGCTCTCATCGGGACAGGGGGCCACAGATACGCAGTATTTT	CASSLLSSGQGATDTQYF
-	TRBV6-5	-	TRBJ2-7	TGTGCCAGCAAAAGAATCGACAGGCCCTACGAGCAGTACTTC	CASKRIDRPYEQYF
-	TRBV28	TRBD2	TRBJ2-1	TGTGCCAGCACCCGAGACCGTAGCGGGAGAATATTCTATGAGCAGTTCTTC	CASTRDRSGRIFYEQFF
-	TRBV6-1	-	TRBJ2-5	TGTGCCAGCAGTGAAACAGGGCTATGGGAAGAGACCCAGTACTTC	CASSETGLWEETQYF
-	TRBV7-3	-	TRBJ2-3	TGTGCCAGCAGCTTAACAAGGGGAAGCACAGATACGCAGTATTTT	CASSLTRGSTDTQYF
few	TRBV28	-	TRBJ1-1	TGTGCCAGCCTCCCCGCCGGGAACACTGAAGCTTTCTTT	CASLPAGNTEAFF
-	TRBV5-4	-	TRBJ1-1	TGTGCCAGCAGCTTGGGACACCAGGTGTTGACTGAAGCTTTCTTT	CASSLGHQVLTEAFF
-	TRBV11-2	-	TRBJ2-7	TGTGCCAGCAGCTTAGCCGGGACTCCAACCTACGAGCAGTACTTC	CASSLAGTPTYEQYF
-	TRBV5-1	TRBD1	TRBJ1-4	TGCGCCAGCAGCTTCACAGGGGGCCGGGGTGAAAAACTGTTTTTT	CASSFTGGRGEKLFF
once	TRBV7-8	-	TRBJ2-1	TGTGCCAGCAGCTTATTCTACAGCTACAATGAGCAGTTCTTC	CASSLFYSYNEQFF
-	TRBV2	-	TRBJ1-1	TGTGCCAGCACCCTCACGAGTGGGACTGAAGCTTTCTTT	CASTLTSGTEAFF
-	TRBV29-1	-	TRBJ2-7	TGCAGCGTTTCTTGGGAGCAGTACTTC	CSVSWEQYF
-	TRBV27	-	TRBJ1-5	TGTGCCAGCAGAACCCTCAGGGTTAGCAATCAGCCCCAGCATTTT	CASRTLRVSNQPQHF
once	TRBV20-1	TRBD2	TRBJ2-1	TGCAGTGCTACTAGCGGGGTTGGGCAGTTCTTC	CSATSGVGQFF
-	TRBV4-1	-	TRBJ1-2	TGCGCCAGCAGCCACCTAAAGAGGGCAGGACTCGGCGATTCGACCTTC	CASSHLKRAGLGDSTF
-	TRBV19	-	TRBJ2-7	TGTGCCAGTAGTATAGCCCAGGGCGTCTCCTACGAGCAGTACTTC	CASSIAQGVSYEQYF
-	TRBV7-2	TRBD1	TRBJ2-1	TGTGCCAGCAGCACTGACAGGGATTTCTACAATGAGCAGTTCTTC	CASSTDRDFYNEQFF
-	TRBV2	-	TRBJ1-2	TGTGCCAGCAGATCCTCCACATCTAACTATGGCTACACCTTC	CASRSSTSNYGYTF
-	TRBV28	TRBD1	TRBJ1-1	TGTGCCAGCAGTGATGGGGGAGGACAGGTCGTAAGAGCTTTCTTT	CASSDGGGQVVRAFF
-	TRBV19	TRBD2	TRBJ2-1	TGTGCCAGTAGTATGGGGACTAGCGGGAGGGCCATGGGTGAGCAGTTCTTC	CASSMGTSGRAMGEQFF
-	TRBV10-3	-	TRBJ2-7	TGTGCCATCAGTGAGTCAGGGGCCTACGAGCAGTACTTC	CAISESGAYEQYF
-	TRBV4-1	-	TRBJ2-3	TGCGCCAGCAGCCAAGAGGGCGGACCCGGGGGCACAGATACGCAGTATTTT	CASSQEGGPGGTDTQYF
-	TRBV30	TRBD2	TRBJ2-1	TGTGCCTGGAGGGCTAGCGGGACCGATGAGCAGTTCTTC	CAWRASGTDEQFF
-	TRBV6-4	-	TRBJ2-7	TGTGCCAGCAGTAAAGGGCCTTTCTACGAGCAGTACTTC	CASSKGPFYEQYF
-	TRBV5-1	-	TRBJ2-7	TGCGCCAGCAGCTTGGCCGGTGGGGCCGGGCTCTACGAGCAGTACTTC	CASSLAGGAGLYEQYF
-	TRBV19	-	TRBJ1-5	TGTGCCAGTAGTAGTGGAAGCAGCAATCAGCCCCAGCATTTT	CASSSGSSNQPQHF
-	TRBV18	-	TRBJ1-4	TGTGCCAGCTCACGACGAGGCGAAAAACTGTTTTTT	CASSRRGEKLFF
-	TRBV6-1	TRBD1	TRBJ2-3	TGTGCCAGCAGTGAACCGGGACAGGGCGGCACAGATACGCAGTATTTT	CASSEPGQGGTDTQYF
-	TRBV2	-	TRBJ1-4	TGTGCCAGCAGGACGGCCGCAACTAATGAAAAACTGTTTTTT	CASRTAATNEKLFF
once	TRBV27	TRBD1	TRBJ2-7	TGTGCCAGCAGTACACCGGGACAGGGGGCCTCCGAGCAGTACTTC	CASSTPGQGASEQYF
-	TRBV7-3	-	TRBJ2-7	TGTGCCAGCAGCTTAGAGATCTACGGAGAGCAGTACTTC	CASSLEIYGEQYF
-	TRBV13	-	TRBJ1-6	TGTGCCAGCGGCTATTTTGGGACGGCCTATAATTCACCCCTCCACTTT	CASGYFGTAYNSPLHF
-	TRBV6-1	-	TRBJ1-6	TGTGCCAGCCGACCCCACATGGGTAATTCACCCCTCCACTTT	CASRPHMGNSPLHF
-	TRBV2	TRBD2	TRBJ2-3	TGTGCCAGCCGGTCGCCGCTAGCGGGAGCAGATACGCAGTATTTT	CASRSPLAGADTQYF
-	TRBV5-1	-	TRBJ2-3	TGCGCCAGCAGCTTGGATCTCAGCACAGATACGCAGTATTTT	CASSLDLSTDTQYF
-	TRBV18	-	TRBJ2-7	TGTGCCAGCTCCCGAGAGACGATCTACGAGCAGTACTTC	CASSRETIYEQYF
-	TRBV7-2	-	TRBJ1-4	TGTGCCAGCAGCTTTACGACAACTGCATCAGAAAAACTGTTTTTT	CASSFTTTASEKLFF
-	TRBV9	-	TRBJ2-7	TGTGCCAGCAGCCCGTCCCGGGGGTACGAGCAGTACTTC	CASSPSRGYEQYF
-	TRBV5-1	-	TRBJ2-7	TGCGCCAGCAGCTCAGACTACGAGCAGTACTTC	CASSSDYEQYF
-	TRBV30	TRBD2	TRBJ2-7	TGTGCCGTAGCGGGAGTTTTTTCCTACGAGCAGTACTTC	CAVAGVFSYEQYF
-	TRBV5-1	-	TRBJ1-6	TGCGCCAGCAGCTTGGAGGGCACGACCTATAATTCACCCCTCCACTTT	CASSLEGTTYNSPLHF
-	TRBV7-9	-	TRBJ1-5	TGTGCCAGCAGTACGTATGGCGGCAATCAGCCCCAGCATTTT	CASSTYGGNQPQHF
-	TRBV2	-	TRBJ2-1	TGTGCCAGCAGGGCAGGTGAGCAGTTCTTC	CASRAGEQFF
-	TRBV2	-	TRBJ2-3	TGTGCCGGGTCACCAGCATCTAGCACAGATACGCAGTATTTT	CAGSPASSTDTQYF
-	TRBV5-4	-	TRBJ1-3	TGTGCCAGCAGCTCGGGGGGCCTCCGGAACACCATATATTTT	CASSSGGLRNTIYF
few	TRBV9	-	TRBJ1-1	TGTGCCAGCACCAAGGGGGGTGGAGGGTGGAGTGAAGCTTTCTTT	CASTKGGGGWSEAFF
-	TRBV28	-	TRBJ2-7	TGTGCCAGCAGCCCACACCAGGGACGTAGTGCCTACGAGCAGTACTTC	CASSPHQGRSAYEQYF
-	TRBV5-6	-	TRBJ1-1	TGTGCCAGCAGCTTGGACCACACTGAAGCTTTCTTT	CASSLDHTEAFF
-	TRBV4-1	-	TRBJ1-5	TGCGCCAGCAGCCAAGAAGGCAGGGTCAGTCAGCCCCAGCATTTT	CASSQEGRVSQPQHF
-	TRBV7-3	-	TRBJ2-2	TGTGCCAGCAGCTTAGCGGGAAGGGACACCGGGGAGCTGTTTTTT	CASSLAGRDTGELFF
-	TRBV5-1	TRBD2	TRBJ2-6	TGCGCCAGCAGCCTCTTTCAGGTAGCGGGAGGTTCCGGGGCCAACGTCCTGACTTTC	CASSLFQVAGGSGANVLTF
-	TRBV7-3	-	TRBJ2-2	TGTGCCAGCAGCCCAACAGGGACCGGGGAGCTGTTTTTT	CASSPTGTGELFF